This TCR beta chain was recovered during a study of blood T cell repertoires in COVID-19 (dated by TCRdb to the early 2020s). Regarding the study in general: The collaborator samples originated in the United States, Italy and Spain and spanned the acute and convalescent phases of COVID-19. The material from the prospective study consisted of cDNA or gDNA derived from T cells, B-cell-depleted T cells, or PBMCs. The dataset comprised deeply sampled blood TCRbeta repertoires from subjects exposed to, actively infected with, or recovered from COVID-19. The repertoires were released in a freely available public database meant as a resource for research on the immune response to SARS-CoV-2. The samples were drawn from the first 160 participants of the ongoing ImmuneRACE study and from 1,200 or so subjects provided by 6 global collaborators. The sample metadata nearly always contained a de-identified subject ID, COVID-19 status, age in years and sex. HLA class I and class II types, where available, came from metadata supplied by the sample provider rather than from assay-based typing.

Trimming accounts for 3 bases at V and 0 bases at J, while the number of junction bases matched to no gene is 18. The germline V gene (reference sequence) sets CDR1 to LGHDT and CDR2 to YNNKEL. Spanning cysteine to phenylalanine, the CDR3 consists of 20 amino acids. Only the CDR3 part of the read is kept: 60 bases, read in frame from the first base. To note about this clone: The antigen this receptor binds is unknown. No clone much larger than this one lies a single base away; base qualities are absent.

Enrolling through a virtual design, the prospective study's participants ranged in age from about 18 to 100 years and lived across more than 20 United States geographic areas. To assign participants to cohorts, the prospective study relied on clinical history that participants themselves reported in a screening survey and a study questionnaire. Recovered participants in ImmuneRACE Cohort 3 were defined as having two consecutive negative NP/OP PCR tests, clearance from a healthcare professional, or resolution of symptoms. Mobile phlebotomists in the prospective study collected whole blood, serum and a nasopharyngeal or oropharyngeal swab from every participant. Prospective study participants could optionally give additional blood draws and questionnaires over a roughly 2-month period. Prospective study blood samples were shipped either frozen or at room temperature before DNA extraction. TCRbeta CDR3 regions were amplified from genomic DNA using the immunoSEQ Assay, a bias-controlled multiplex PCR. The study's processing was this. Nucleated cell counts per sample were estimated from amplification of reference gene primers within the assay. To quantify the absolute abundance of each unique TCRbeta CDR3 rearrangement, sequence reads were collapsed and filtered. For each sample, productive Simpson clonality was calculated by taking the square root of Simpson's diversity index across productive rearrangements. Not all clones reach the TCRdb copy of this immuneACCESS table, which keeps in-frame sequences only. Checked studies attribute under half of the gap to unresolved V genes and leave the rest unexplained. The DNA gave D and trimming, while V, J and clone size come from that table. The sample data list approximately 320,000 clones, and 90% of these were observed just once. The ten largest make up 2.6% of the sample.

Results and caveats for the whole study, not just this receptor: The amount of clinical and demographic metadata varied by source and participant and was provided uncurated.

Recombination joined TRBV3-1 (or the pseudogene TRBV3-2) with TRBJ2-7; a stretch of 9 junction bases matches TRBD2. The TCR originated in a man aged 55 to 70 who had recovered from COVID-19. Sequencing used PBMCs or T cells enriched from blood (not recorded which). Read as DNA, the sequence is TGTGCCAGCAGCCACCTCCTCCCAGCTAGCGGGATAAGAAGCTCCTACGAGCAGTACTTC. This gives the protein CASSHLLPASGIRSSYEQYF.